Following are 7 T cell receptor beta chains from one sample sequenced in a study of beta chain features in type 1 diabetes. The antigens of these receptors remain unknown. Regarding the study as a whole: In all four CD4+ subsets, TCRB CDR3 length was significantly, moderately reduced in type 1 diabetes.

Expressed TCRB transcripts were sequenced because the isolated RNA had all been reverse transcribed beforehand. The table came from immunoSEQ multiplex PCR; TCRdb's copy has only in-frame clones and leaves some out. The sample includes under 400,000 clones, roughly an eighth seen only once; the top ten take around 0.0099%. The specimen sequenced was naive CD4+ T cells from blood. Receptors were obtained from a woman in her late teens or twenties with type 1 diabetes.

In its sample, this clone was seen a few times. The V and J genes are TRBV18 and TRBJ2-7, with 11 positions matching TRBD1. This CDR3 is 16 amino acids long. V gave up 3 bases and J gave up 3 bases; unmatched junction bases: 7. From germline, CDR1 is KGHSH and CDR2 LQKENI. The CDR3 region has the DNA TGTGCCAGCTCACCTCCCGGGACAGGGGGTTACTACGAGCAGTACTTC. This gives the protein CASSPPGTGGYYEQYF. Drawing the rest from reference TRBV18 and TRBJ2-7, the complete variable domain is NAGVMQNPRHLVRRRGQEARLRCSPMKGHSHVYWYRQLPEEGLKFMVYLQKENIIDESGMPKERFSAEFPKEGPSILRIQQVVRGDSAAYFCASSPPGTGGYYEQYFGPGTRLTVT.

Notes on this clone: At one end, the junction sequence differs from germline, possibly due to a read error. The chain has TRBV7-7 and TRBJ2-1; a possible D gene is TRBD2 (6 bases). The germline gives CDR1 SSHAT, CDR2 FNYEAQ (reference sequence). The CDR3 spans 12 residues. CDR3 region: CASSSEGNEQFF. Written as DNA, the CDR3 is TGTGCTAGCAGTTCGGAGGGGAATGAGCAGTTCTTC.

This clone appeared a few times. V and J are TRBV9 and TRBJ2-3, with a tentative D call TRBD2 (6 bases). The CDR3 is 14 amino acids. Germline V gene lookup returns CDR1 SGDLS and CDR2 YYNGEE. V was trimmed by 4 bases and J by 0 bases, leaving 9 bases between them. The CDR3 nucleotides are TGTGCCAGCAGCACTAGCCCTAGCACAGATACGCAGTATTTT. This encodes CASSTSPSTDTQYF.

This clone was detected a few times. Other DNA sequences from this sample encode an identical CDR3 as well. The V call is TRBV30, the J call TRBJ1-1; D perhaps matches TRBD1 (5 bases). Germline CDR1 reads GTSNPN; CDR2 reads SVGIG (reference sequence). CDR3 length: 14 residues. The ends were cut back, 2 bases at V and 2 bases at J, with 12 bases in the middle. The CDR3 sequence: CAWSLFGGNTEAFF. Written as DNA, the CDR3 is TGTGCCTGGAGTTTATTCGGGGGAAACACTGAAGCTTTCTTT.

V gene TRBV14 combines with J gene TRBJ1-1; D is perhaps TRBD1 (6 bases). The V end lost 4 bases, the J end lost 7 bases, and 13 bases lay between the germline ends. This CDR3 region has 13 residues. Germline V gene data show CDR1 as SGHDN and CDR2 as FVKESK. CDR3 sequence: CASSRAGTNEAFF. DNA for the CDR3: TGTGCCAGCAGCCGAGCCGGGACAAATGAAGCTTTCTTT.

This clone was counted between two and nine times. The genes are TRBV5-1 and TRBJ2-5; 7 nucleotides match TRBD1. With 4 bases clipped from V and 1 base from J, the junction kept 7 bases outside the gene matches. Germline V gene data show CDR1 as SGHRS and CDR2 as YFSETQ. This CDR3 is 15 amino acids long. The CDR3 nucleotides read TGCGCCAGCAGCCCAGAAGGGACAGTCCAAGAGACCCAGTACTTC. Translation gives CASSPEGTVQETQYF.

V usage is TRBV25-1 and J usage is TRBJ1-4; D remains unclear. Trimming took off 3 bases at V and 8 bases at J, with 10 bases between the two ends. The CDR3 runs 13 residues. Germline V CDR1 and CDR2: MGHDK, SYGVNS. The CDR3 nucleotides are TGTGCCAGCAGTGATCGATGGAGAGAAAAACTGTTTTTT. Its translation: CASSDRWREKLFF. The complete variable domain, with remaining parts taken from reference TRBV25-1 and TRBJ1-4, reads EADIYQTPRYLVIGTGKKITLECSQTMGHDKMYWYQQDPGMELHLIHYSYGVNSTEKGDLSSESTVSRIRTEHFPLTLESARPSHTSQYLCASSDRWREKLFFGSGTQLSVL.